The clone carrying this T cell receptor (beta chain) showed up many times. Its matching antigen is unknown. The entry originates in a study of metastatic and nonmetastatic thyroid tumors. At the level of the study: Repertoires of blood and of tissue (tumor or nodule) from malignant and benign thyroid patients were compared. Regarding the study as a whole: In blood and tumor, TCR beta diversity was reportedly significantly higher in malignant thyroid tumors than in benign nodules.

Trimming removed 5 bases at V and 0 bases at J, with 14 bases between. CDR3 length: 14 residues. Germline assignment: CDR1 DFQATT and CDR2 SNEGSKA (reference sequence). All patients were untreated before thyroid surgery. TCRdb reanalyzed the PCR reads with MiXCR. Among approximately 32,000 clones listed, approximately 20% were seen once. The receptor's source is a female donor with papillary thyroid cancer or a benign thyroid nodule (not recorded which). Some clones in this sample may be carry-over from other donors' samples. The chain employs TRBV20-1 and TRBJ2-7, with TRBD1 as a possible D gene (6 bases). The sample taken for sequencing was blood. The CDR3 coding sequence is TGCAGTGCTGGAATTCCAGGGGTCTCCTACGAGCAGTACTTC. Protein: CSAGIPGVSYEQYF.